Shown below are 20 T cell receptor beta chains from a single sample sequenced in a study of regulatory T cells in long-lasting Graves disease. In building TCR beta libraries, iRepertoire HTBI primers were used together with Arm-PCR of CDR3 regions. TCRdb redid the calling of the multiplex PCR reads with MiXCR, one entry per CDR3 protein. In the table there are 550,000 to 600,000 distinct CDR3 sequences, about 16% of which are singletons. Time point of the sample: newly diagnosed GD, antithyroid drugs for less than 3 months. PBMC RNA served as the TCR library source. The data also belong to a second study, concerning T cells in Graves' hyperthyroidism and ophthalmopathy.

The sequencing used peripheral blood mononuclear cells (PBMCs), collected at new diagnosis, from a patient treated with antithyroid drugs. The receptors were sampled from a man aged 18 to 30 with Graves disease.

The table lists this clonotype with a few counts. The chain employs TRBV3-1 and TRBJ1-1, with D unresolved. V lost 7 bases to trimming and J lost 7 bases, with 13 bases between them. Germline CDR1 reads LGHDT; CDR2 reads YNNKEL (reference sequence). The CDR3 is made up of 12 amino acids. The CDR3 DNA reads TGTGCCAGCACGGCGCCCGGAAATGAAGCTTTCTTT. As protein: CASTAPGNEAFF.

This clonotype was observed a few times. With a much larger clone just one base away, this may be a read error. This chain joins TRBV20-1 and TRBJ1-1, with 7 bases identical to TRBD1. CDR3 length: 14 amino acids. V lost 6 bases to trimming and J lost 4 bases; unmatched junction nucleotides: 11. Germline CDR1 and CDR2: DFQATT and SNEGSKA (reference sequence). CDR3 nucleotides: TGCAGTGCCCCGGACAGGAGCATGAGCACTGAAGCTTTCTTT. It translates to CSAPDRSMSTEAFF.

This clonotype was counted only a few times. The genes are TRBV20-1 and TRBJ2-1; tentative D call: TRBD2 (7 bases). The germline CDR1 and CDR2 sequences are DFQATT and SNEGSKA (reference sequence). The CDR3 runs to 13 residues. CDR3 region: CSPSGGGNNEQFF. The CDR3, as DNA: TGCAGCCCCTCGGGGGGCGGGAACAATGAGCAGTTCTTC.

This clonotype was counted ten times or more. The chain uses TRBV30 and TRBJ2-1; the D is unclear. The CDR3 length is 15 residues. The V end was cut by 0 bases, the J end by 7 bases, with 16 bases between. Germline CDR1 GTSNPN, CDR2 SVGIG (reference sequence). This CDR3 reads CAWSVGSIRTNEQFF. The CDR3 DNA reads TGTGCCTGGAGTGTAGGGTCGATCCGTACAAATGAGCAGTTCTTC.

The chain links TRBV5-4 to TRBJ2-1, with TRBD2 identical over 8 bases. V lost 4 bases and J lost 8; bases outside the gene matches: 17. This CDR3 has 17 residues. The germline gives CDR1 SGHNT, CDR2 YYREEE (reference sequence). CDR3 nucleotides: TGTGCCAGCAGCCTAGGACTAGCTGGGGGCGGTCTCGATGAGCAGTTCTTC. Translation: CASSLGLAGGGLDEQFF. The full variable domain, rest sourced from reference TRBV5-4 and TRBJ2-1, is ETGVTQSPTHLIKTRGQQVTLRCSSQSGHNTVSWYQQALGQGPQFIFQYYREEENGRGNFPPRFSGLQFPNYSSELNVNALELDDSALYLCASSLGLAGGGLDEQFFGPGTRLTVL.

This clonotype was seen once. This chain links TRBV5-4 with TRBJ1-2; TRBD1 matches at 10 bases. After removal of 7 bases from V and 4 bases from J, the junction contained 7 bases not matched to a gene. Germline-derived CDR1 and CDR2 are SGHNT and YYREEE (reference sequence). The CDR3 spans 14 residues. CDR3 residues: CASGDRGQGYGYTF. In nucleotides, the CDR3 is TGTGCCAGCGGAGACAGGGGGCAGGGCTATGGCTACACCTTC.

This clonotype was recorded many times. The J gene is TRBJ2-1, the V gene TRBV5-1, with a possible D match to TRBD2 (5 bases). The germline CDR1 and CDR2 sequences are SGHRS and YFSETQ. This CDR3 comprises 17 residues. V was cut by 3 bases and J by 3 bases, with 19 bases left in between. The CDR3: CASSSYERGKNYNEQFF. CDR3 DNA sequence: TGCGCCAGCAGCTCCTATGAGCGAGGGAAGAACTACAATGAGCAGTTCTTC. Based on the CDR3 plus reference TRBV5-1 and TRBJ2-1, the full variable domain is KAGVTQTPRYLIKTRGQQVTLSCSPISGHRSVSWYQQTPGQGLQFLFEYFSETQRNKGNFPGRFSGRQFSNSRSEMNVSTLELGDSALYLCASSSYERGKNYNEQFFGPGTRLTVL.

The chain links TRBV4-1 to TRBJ2-7, with 11 bases fitting TRBD1. The junction had 9 bases not matched to a gene; V was cut back by 5 bases and J by 6 bases. From germline, CDR1 is MGHRA and CDR2 YSYEKL. The CDR3 sequence is 15 residues long. The CDR3 reads CASSASGTGGFEQYF. DNA for the CDR3: TGCGCCAGCAGCGCTTCCGGGACAGGGGGATTCGAGCAGTACTTC.

There are many counts of this clonotype. The chain joins TRBV12-3 or TRBV12-4 to TRBJ2-5; possible D gene TRBD2, 5 bases. Trimming pared 8 bases from V and 2 bases from J, leaving 18 bases between. This CDR3 has 15 residues. CDR3 in amino acids: CASSPSGRAQETQYF. The CDR3 coding sequence is TGTGCCAGCTCCCCCTCTGGGCGGGCGCAAGAGACCCAGTACTTC.

This clonotype came up a few times. The chain carries TRBV5-1 and TRBJ2-6, with D possibly being TRBD2 (6 bases). Trimming stripped 4 bases from V and 0 bases from J, with 11 bases between. The CDR3 totals 16 residues. Germline CDR1 SGHRS, CDR2 YFSETQ. CDR3 in amino acids: CASSPGGDSGANVLTF. The CDR3 DNA is TGCGCCAGCAGCCCTGGAGGGGACTCTGGGGCCAACGTCCTGACTTTC.

This clonotype came up a few times. A much larger clone differs by one base, so this may be a read error. This sequence joins TRBV28 and TRBJ2-5; 11 bases agree with TRBD2. The CDR3 has 16 amino acids. Germline V gives CDR1 MDHEN, CDR2 SYDVKM. The CDR3 here is CASSTPLAGGRETRYF. The CDR3 DNA reads TGTGCCAGCAGTACCCCTCTAGCGGGAGGTCGAGAGACCCGGTACTTC.

This clonotype was picked up many times. The J gene is TRBJ2-1, the V gene TRBV30, with 7 bases matching TRBD2. The ends lost 4 bases at V and 5 bases at J; junction bases unmatched: 5. The germline gives CDR1 GTSNPN, CDR2 SVGIG (reference sequence). The CDR3 totals 13 residues. CDR3 region: CAWMRRENNEQFF. DNA for the CDR3: TGTGCCTGGATGCGGCGGGAGAACAATGAGCAGTTCTTC.

Note on this clonotype: The germline gene is not matched at one end of the junction; a read error may be the cause. The gene calls are TRBV4-1 and TRBJ2-1, with TRBD2 identical over 7 bases. Germline V gives CDR1 MGHRA, CDR2 YSYEKL. This CDR3 is built from 15 residues. For the CDR3, the DNA is TGTGCCAGCAGCCAAGATGGACTAGGGGCTAATGAGCAGTTCTTC. Its protein product is CASSQDGLGANEQFF.

This clonotype was seen only a few times. This sequence joins TRBV20-1 and TRBJ2-7; the match to TRBD2 covers 12 bases. Germline CDR1 is DFQATT and CDR2 is SNEGSKA (reference sequence). This CDR3 region has 13 residues. Trimming took 6 bases from V and 6 from J; bases not matched to a gene: 6. CDR3 in DNA: TGCAGTGCCAGGACTAGCGGGGCCCTCGAGCAGTACTTC. This encodes CSARTSGALEQYF.

This clonotype showed up many times. The chain has TRBV20-1 and TRBJ2-1; 10 nucleotides match TRBD2. The CDR3 extends over 15 amino acids. V trimming: 1 base; J trimming: 4 bases; junction bases outside the gene matches: 4. Germline loops: CDR1 DFQATT, CDR2 SNEGSKA (reference sequence). This chain's CDR3 is CSARGGLADYNEQFF. CDR3 nucleotides: TGCAGTGCTAGAGGCGGACTAGCGGATTACAATGAGCAGTTCTTC.

CDR3 nucleotide sequence: TGTGCCAGCAAAGAGGGGCCTCGGACCTACAATGAGCAGTTCTTC. It translates to CASKEGPRTYNEQFF. V is TRBV6-1 and J is TRBJ2-1; D tentatively fits TRBD1 or TRBD2 (5 bases each). V was pared by 7 bases and J by 2 bases, with 15 bases between. CDR3 length equals 15 residues. CDR1 is MNHNS, CDR2 SASEGT, per germline.

There are many counts of this clonotype. The V gene is TRBV19, the J gene TRBJ1-1; possible D gene TRBD1, 6 bases. This CDR3 is built from 14 residues. V gave up 2 bases and J gave up 5 bases, with 12 bases separating them. Germline V gives CDR1 LNHDA, CDR2 SQIVND (reference sequence). The CDR3 DNA is TGTGCCAGTAGTATAAACAGGGCGGGGACTGAAGCTTTCTTT. Translating it yields CASSINRAGTEAFF.

The rearrangement uses TRBV7-6 and TRBJ1-5, with TRBD1 matching over 7 bases. The CDR3 length is 15 residues. V was clipped by 1 base and J by 3 bases; unmatched bases: 3. Germline CDR1 is SGHVS and CDR2 is FNYEAQ. CDR3 loop: CASSLEGGVNQPQHF. CDR3 sequence (DNA): TGTGCCAGCAGCTTAGAAGGGGGCGTCAATCAGCCCCAGCATTTT.

Remarks on this clonotype: A single base is all that separates this from a far larger clone, so a read error is likely. V is TRBV11-3 and J is TRBJ2-5; no definite D call. CDR3 size: 14 residues. Germline CDR1 reads SGHNT; CDR2 reads YENEEA. CDR3 nucleotide sequence: TGTGCCGGCAGCCAGTGGCAGGACCAAGAGACCCAGTACTTC. As protein: CAGSQWQDQETQYF.

This clonotype has ten or more counts. The J gene is TRBJ1-2, the V gene TRBV28; D is undetermined. The V and J ends lost 6 bases and 1 base respectively, with 9 bases between them. The V gene's germline CDR1 is MDHEN and CDR2 SYDVKM. This CDR3 has 13 residues. The CDR3 reads CASSLGNNYGYTF. The DNA for the CDR3 is TGTGCCAGCAGCTTAGGGAATAACTATGGCTACACCTTC.